This entry concerns a single TCR beta chain. The antigen remains unidentified. Measured with immunoSEQ multiplex PCR; TCRdb has only the in-frame clones, and not every one. The sample lists about 55,000 clones, nearly 90% occurring once. This entry belongs to a study of T cell responses to AZD1222 COVID-19 vaccine. Whole-study results and caveats: Without day 14 samples, only post-peak T cell repertoires were studied.

Losses at the gene ends were 8 bases for V and 6 bases for J; bases not matched to a gene: 10. The germline V gene has CDR1 MNHEY and CDR2 SVGAGI. The CDR3 runs 14 residues. The receptor comes from an adult in good health. This rearrangement joins TRBV6-5 to TRBJ2-4; the match to TRBD1 covers 7 bases. Sequences were derived from peripheral blood, sampled on day 0 of AZD1222 vaccination. The CDR3, as DNA: TGTGCCAGCCTGGAAGGGGGCATGTTAAACATTCAGTACTTC. Translation: CASLEGGMLNIQYF.